This TCR beta chain was obtained from a study of T cells in Graves' hyperthyroidism and ophthalmopathy. Germline CDR1 SEHNR, CDR2 FQNEAQ (reference sequence). Trimming at V came to 4 bases and at J to 5 bases, leaving 8 bases not matched to a gene. CDR3 length: 16 residues. This clonotype was observed at least ten times. It was RNA transcripts that yielded the amplified TCR beta CDR3 regions. The TCR CDR3 first-round RT-PCR relied on the HTBI primer set. TCRdb fed the multiplex PCR reads into MiXCR, producing one record per CDR3 protein. The sample includes about 400,000 distinct CDR3 sequences, roughly 14% seen only once; the top ten take under 15%.

The chain combines TRBV7-9 with TRBJ2-2; the match to TRBD1 covers 9 bases. The source material was blood. The receptor was isolated from a man aged 18 to 29 with Graves' ophthalmopathy. The CDR3 DNA reads TGTGCCAGCAGCTCTTACAGGGGGCGCGCTACCGGGGAGCTGTTTTTT. It codes for CASSSYRGRATGELFF.